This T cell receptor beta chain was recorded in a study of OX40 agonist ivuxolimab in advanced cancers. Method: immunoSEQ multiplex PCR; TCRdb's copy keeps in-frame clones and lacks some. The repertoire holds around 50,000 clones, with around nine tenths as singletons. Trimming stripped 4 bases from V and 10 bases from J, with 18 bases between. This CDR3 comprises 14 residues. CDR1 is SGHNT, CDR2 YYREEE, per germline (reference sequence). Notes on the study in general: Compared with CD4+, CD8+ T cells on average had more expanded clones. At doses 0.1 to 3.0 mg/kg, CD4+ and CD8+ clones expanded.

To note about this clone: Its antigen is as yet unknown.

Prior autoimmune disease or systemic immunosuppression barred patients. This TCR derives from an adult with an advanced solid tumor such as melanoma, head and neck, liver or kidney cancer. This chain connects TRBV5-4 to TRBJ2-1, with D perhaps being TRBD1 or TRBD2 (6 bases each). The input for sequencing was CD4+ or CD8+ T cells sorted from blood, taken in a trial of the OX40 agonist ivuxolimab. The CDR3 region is CASSPSVIGGEQFF. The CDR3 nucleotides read TGTGCCAGCAGCCCTAGTGTTATAGGGGGGGAGCAGTTCTTC. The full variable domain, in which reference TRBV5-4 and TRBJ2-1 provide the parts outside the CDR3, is ETGVTQSPTHLIKTRGQQVTLRCSSQSGHNTVSWYQQALGQGPQFIFQYYREEENGRGNFPPRFSGLQFPNYSSELNVNALELDDSALYLCASSPSVIGGEQFFGPGTRLTVL.